Only a few counts were recorded for the clone carrying this T cell receptor (beta chain). What it binds is not known. Germline trimming cut 4 bases from V and 6 bases from J; bases unmatched to any gene: 6. The CDR3 sequence is 15 residues long. Germline loops: CDR1 SEHNR, CDR2 FQNEAQ (reference sequence). The data were taken from a study of cytomegalovirus exposure and HLA in healthy donors. On the study more broadly: Out of 180 million or so T cells, an earlier analysis found 117 million unique TCR beta sequences in total. General study points: Earlier analysis found most TCR beta V segments productive about 87% or about 30% of the time. Analysis performed later showed TCR beta chains linked to HLA being more clonally expanded than equally common others.

The study ran its PCR with 60 Vbeta and 13 Jbeta primers. The repertoire was sequenced with immunoSEQ multiplex PCR; TCRdb's copy has only in-frame clones and lacks some. The table shows 100,000 to 150,000 clones, with roughly 82% occurring only once. The genes are TRBV7-9 and TRBJ1-4, with TRBD1 matching over 9 bases. Sequencing was done on a sample of PBMCs. The source is a male donor in good health and CMV-seropositive. The CDR3 loop reads CASSSQGAPYEKLFF. The CDR3, as DNA: TGTGCCAGCAGCTCACAGGGGGCTCCTTATGAAAAACTGTTTTTT. The whole variable domain, filled in from reference TRBV7-9 and TRBJ1-4, reads DTGVSQNPRHKITKRGQNVTFRCDPISEHNRLYWYRQTLGQGPEFLTYFQNEAQLEKSRLLSDRFSAERPKGSFSTLEIQRTEQGDSAMYLCASSSQGAPYEKLFFGSGTQLSVL.